The 4 T cell receptor beta chains below all came from one sample that was sequenced in a study of response to subunit inactivated influenza vaccine. TCRdb redid the calling of the RT-PCR reads with MiXCR, one entry per CDR3 protein. The table shows hundreds of thousands of distinct CDR3 sequences, with around 8% occurring only once. Sample: PBMCs from blood, taken roughly 24 months after vaccination. Receptors were obtained from a man aged 50 to 69 who received an inactivated influenza vaccine.

V is TRBV15 and J is TRBJ1-5; 7 bases agree with TRBD1. This CDR3 comprises 15 residues. Germline V lookup: CDR1 LNHNV, CDR2 YYDKDF (reference sequence). V dropped 0 bases and J dropped 7; count of bases not matched to a gene: 6. CDR3 bases: TGTGCCACCAGCAGAGATCGAGGGGGCAGGCAGCCCCAGCATTTT. It codes for CATSRDRGGRQPQHF.

The CDR3: CASSYSVGTLYYNEQFF. The CDR3 DNA sequence: TGTGCCAGCAGTTACTCCGTCGGGACCCTTTATTACAATGAGCAGTTCTTC. The rearrangement joins TRBV6-5 to TRBJ2-1, with D perhaps assigned TRBD1 or TRBD2 (5 bases each). Germline lookup yields CDR1 MNHEY and CDR2 SVGAGI. V lost 0 bases and J 4 bases, leaving 16 bases between the germline ends. This CDR3 comprises 17 residues.

The chain recombines TRBV29-1 with TRBJ1-2; D is possibly TRBD1 (5 bases). Per the germline V gene, CDR1 is SQVTM and CDR2 is ANQGSEA. The CDR3 is 12 amino acids. V shed 1 base and J shed 9 bases, with 12 bases lying between them. DNA of the CDR3: TGCAGCGTTGAAGCCCAACAGGCGAGCTACACCTTC. Its protein product is CSVEAQQASYTF.

This clonotype occurred a few times. V gene TRBV12-5 combines with J gene TRBJ2-3; weak D call: TRBD2 (6 bases). V shed 7 bases and J shed 0 bases, with 11 bases lying between them. Germline assignment: CDR1 LGHNT and CDR2 FRNRAP. This CDR3 comprises 14 residues. The CDR3 sequence is CASAAGTSTDTQYF. CDR3 in DNA: TGTGCTAGTGCCGCCGGGACTAGCACAGATACGCAGTATTTT.